This T cell receptor (beta chain) is from a study of OX40 agonist ivuxolimab in advanced cancers. Study results and limitations: Average numbers of expanded clones were greater in CD8+ T cells than in CD4+. Doses of 0.1 to 3.0 mg/kg were accompanied by clonal expansion of CD4+ and CD8+ blood T cells by week 6.

Samples were taken at baseline and on day 1 of cycles 4 and 7. Concerning this clone itself: Antigen specificity is unknown.

Generated by immunoSEQ multiplex PCR, the TCRdb table keeps only in-frame clones and is missing some. The sample lists around 54,000 clones, 85% to 95% seen once, with about 9% in the top ten. The specimen comprised CD4+ or CD8+ T cells sorted from blood, sampled in a trial of the OX40 agonist ivuxolimab. The sequence was obtained from an adult with an advanced solid tumor such as melanoma, head and neck, liver or kidney cancer.

DNA for the CDR3: TGTGCCAGCAGCTTGGGCACTCTCTATGGCTACACCTTC. Residues: CASSLGTLYGYTF. The chain employs TRBV5-6 and TRBJ1-2; no firm D call. Germline CDR1 reads SGHDT; CDR2 reads YYEEEE. The CDR3 sequence is 13 residues long. Trimming removed 0 bases at V and 4 bases at J, with 7 bases between.